Each of the 27 T cell receptor beta chains below was sequenced from the same sample in a study of T cell responses to AZD1222 COVID-19 vaccine (dated by TCRdb to 2020 to 2022). Library generation was performed with the immunoSEQ multiplex PCR assay. Drawn from immuneACCESS, this table holds only the in-frame rearrangements with V and J called that TCRdb kept. Clones are partly lost; checked studies trace under half to an unresolved V gene and leave the rest unexplained. Here the sample has some 180,000 clones; approximately 91% occur a single time. Roughly 1.7% of the sample rests with the top ten. Read against the paper, the sample's time point label means: about 28 days (+/-7) after the second vaccine dose. The starting material was peripheral blood, obtained 28 days after the second AZD1222 dose. These receptors originate from an adult who received the AZD1222 COVID-19 vaccine.

The rearrangement uses TRBV7-3 and TRBJ1-2, with 7 bases matching TRBD1. The CDR3 contains 16 residues. CDR1 SGHTA and CDR2 FQGTGA come from the germline V gene. The junction had 19 bases not matched to a gene; V was cut back by 7 bases and J by 8 bases. CDR3 amino acids: CASNNSGQVDRSGYTF. For the CDR3, the DNA is TGTGCCAGCAACAATTCCGGACAGGTGGACCGGAGCGGCTACACCTTC.

This sequence joins TRBV5-6 and TRBJ1-2, with 10 bases identical to TRBD1. The CDR3 length is 15 residues. V gave up 4 bases and J gave up 7 bases; unmatched junction bases: 10. Germline CDR1 reads SGHDT; CDR2 reads YYEEEE. The CDR3, as DNA: TGTGCCAGCAGCCGACAGGGGGCGCGGATGGTTGGCTACACCTTC. Amino acids: CASSRQGARMVGYTF.

This clone was detected once. The chain couples TRBV19 to TRBJ2-1; a weak D match, TRBD1 (6 bases). The length of the CDR3 is 15 residues. Trimming cost V 0 bases and J 8 bases, with 14 bases left between them. Per the germline V gene, CDR1 is LNHDA and CDR2 is SQIVND (reference sequence). CDR3 region: CASSIEGDPGDEQFF. CDR3 nucleotides: TGTGCCAGTAGTATAGAGGGGGACCCAGGGGATGAGCAGTTCTTC.

The CDR3 is CASSQGAWTGAKLFF. As DNA, the CDR3 is TGTGCCAGCAGCCAAGGGGCTTGGACAGGGGCAAAACTGTTTTTT. The chain couples TRBV3-1 (or the pseudogene TRBV3-2) to TRBJ1-4; 9 nucleotides align to TRBD1. With V trimmed by 1 base and J by 10 bases, 7 bases remained unmatched. There are 15 residues in the CDR3. The germline gives CDR1 LGHDT, CDR2 YNNKEL (reference sequence).

In nucleotides, the CDR3 is TGTGCCATCAGCACCGGGACAGGGATTCGGGAGCTGTTTTTT. Its protein is CAISTGTGIRELFF. The genes are TRBV10-3 and TRBJ2-2, with TRBD1 matching 9 bases. This CDR3 is built from 14 residues. J lost 9 bases, V lost 6 bases, and 8 bases had no gene match. Germline assignment: CDR1 ENHRY and CDR2 SYGVKD.

The chain carries TRBV5-5 and TRBJ2-1; a weak D match, TRBD2 (5 bases). Per the germline V gene, CDR1 is SGHKS and CDR2 is YYEKEE (reference sequence). V was trimmed by 4 bases and J by 1 base, leaving 9 bases between them. The CDR3 spans 14 residues. The CDR3 coding sequence is TGTGCCAGCAGCCTCGGACTTTCCTACAATGAGCAGTTCTTC. This gives the protein CASSLGLSYNEQFF.

This clone was picked up one time. The chain joins TRBV6-2 or TRBV6-3 to TRBJ1-5, with TRBD1 identical over 7 bases. The CDR3 is made up of 16 amino acids. V dropped 0 bases and J dropped 5; count of bases not matched to a gene: 7. Germline V gives CDR1 MNHEY, CDR2 SVGEGT. The CDR3 nucleotides are TGTGCCAGCAGTTACTCGGCAGGGGGAAGAGATCAGCCCCAGCATTTT. Translating it yields CASSYSAGGRDQPQHF.

The chain couples TRBV4-2 to TRBJ2-1, with 8 bases fitting TRBD2. After removal of 0 bases from V and 7 bases from J, the junction contained 14 bases not matched to a gene. The length of the CDR3 is 18 residues. Germline lookup yields CDR1 LGHNA and CDR2 YNFKEQ. CDR3 DNA: TGTGCCAGCAGCCAAGATCGGGGGGGGACTAACCCATCAAATGAGCAGTTCTTC. It translates to CASSQDRGGTNPSNEQFF.

V gene TRBV6-5 combines with J gene TRBJ1-2, with D possibly matching TRBD1 (6 bases). Germline V gene data show CDR1 as MNHEY and CDR2 as SVGAGI. CDR3 length equals 15 residues. V was cut by 6 bases and J by 0 bases, with 14 bases left in between. The CDR3 bases are TGTGCCAGCAGAAAGACAGGCCTTGCTAACTATGGCTACACCTTC. Residues: CASRKTGLANYGYTF.

The chain uses TRBV18 and TRBJ1-5; D is perhaps TRBD1 (6 bases). This CDR3 comprises 15 residues. From germline, CDR1 is KGHSH and CDR2 LQKENI. Deletions cut 4 bases from V and 4 bases from J, with 14 bases between. CDR3 coding DNA: TGTGCCAGCTCACTTTCCGGGACAAGTAATCAGCCCCAGCATTTT. It specifies CASSLSGTSNQPQHF.

This chain links TRBV27 with TRBJ2-7; maybe TRBD2 (5 bases). Trimming pared 5 bases from V and 2 bases from J, leaving 16 bases between. Per the germline V gene, CDR1 is MNHEY and CDR2 is SMNVEV (reference sequence). The CDR3 runs to 15 residues. The CDR3 sequence is CASSQTPQRTYEQYF. For the CDR3, the DNA is TGTGCCAGCAGTCAGACCCCACAGCGGACCTACGAGCAGTACTTC.

The chain uses TRBV9 and TRBJ2-3, with TRBD2 matching 8 bases. CDR1 is SGDLS, CDR2 YYNGEE, per germline. The CDR3 is made up of 20 amino acids. J was trimmed by 2 bases and V by 0 bases; bases with no gene match: 17. The CDR3 DNA follows: TGTGCCAGCAGCGTAGAGGCCCTCCCTGGGCGGGGGGACGACACAGATACGCAGTATTTT. Translated: CASSVEALPGRGDDTDTQYF.

Only one count was recorded for this clone. The chain uses TRBV27 and TRBJ2-7, with 7 bases aligning to TRBD1. In germline, CDR1 is MNHEY, CDR2 SMNVEV (reference sequence). The V and J ends lost 8 bases and 4 bases, in that order; junction bases with no gene match: 8. The CDR3 runs to 13 residues. In nucleotides, the CDR3 is TGTGCCAGCGCCCGGGACAGACGATACGAGCAGTACTTC. It codes for CASARDRRYEQYF.

The chain links TRBV18 to TRBJ1-5, with a weak D call TRBD1 (5 bases). Germline V lookup: CDR1 KGHSH, CDR2 LQKENI. CDR3 length: 14 amino acids. V was trimmed by 4 bases and J by 3 bases, leaving 10 bases between them. The CDR3 bases are TGTGCCAGCTCACTAACAGGACCCAATCAGCCCCAGCATTTT. Translating it yields CASSLTGPNQPQHF.

V and J are TRBV6-6 and TRBJ1-2; maybe TRBD1 (5 bases). The germline gives CDR1 MNHNY, CDR2 SVGAGI (reference sequence). The CDR3 covers 13 residues. V lost 6 bases and J 4 bases, leaving 12 bases between the germline ends. In DNA, the CDR3 is TGTGCCAGCAGCCGAGACAGTACCTATGGCTACACCTTC. This codes for CASSRDSTYGYTF.

The chain joins TRBV6-5 to TRBJ1-5, with 7 bases that match TRBD1. V shed 6 bases, J shed 7 bases, and the junction held 12 bases outside the gene matches. This CDR3 spans 15 amino acids. Germline CDR1 is MNHEY and CDR2 is SVGAGI. The CDR3 region is CASRGQTRNGQPQHF. The CDR3 DNA follows: TGTGCCAGCAGGGGACAGACACGAAACGGACAGCCCCAGCATTTT.

The gene calls are TRBV5-1 and TRBJ1-4; TRBD1 matches at 11 bases. Germline V gene lookup returns CDR1 SGHRS and CDR2 YFSETQ. The V segment lost 5 bases and the J segment 4 bases; nucleotides outside the gene matches: 7. CDR3 length: 16 amino acids. CDR3 coding DNA: TGCGCCAGCAGACGGGACAGGGGGTTGAATAATGAAAAACTGTTTTTT. Encoded protein: CASRRDRGLNNEKLFF.

The chain has TRBV6-5 and TRBJ2-3, with D unresolved. The CDR3 is 15 amino acids. V lost 0 bases, J lost 2 bases, and 9 bases lay in between. Looked up from germline, CDR1 is MNHEY and CDR2 is SVGAGI. The CDR3 sequence is CASSYSVYSTDTQYF. CDR3 coding DNA: TGTGCCAGCAGTTACTCGGTCTATTCCACAGATACGCAGTATTTT.

The chain has TRBV29-1 and TRBJ1-1; no clear D. Germline CDR1 and CDR2: SQVTM and ANQGSEA. CDR3 length equals 13 residues. V lost 7 bases to trimming and J lost 0 bases, with 12 bases between them. Here the CDR3 reads CSAAYSLNTEAFF. CDR3 nucleotides: TGCAGCGCAGCATACAGCTTGAACACTGAAGCTTTCTTT.

This clone appeared a single time. This chain joins TRBV10-2 and TRBJ1-1; D ambiguous. CDR3 length: 14 amino acids. V was clipped by 0 bases and J by 4 bases, with 9 bases between them. Germline V gives CDR1 WSHSY, CDR2 SAAADI. The CDR3 spells CASSESGMGTEAFF. Written as DNA, the CDR3 is TGCGCCAGCAGTGAGTCAGGGATGGGCACTGAAGCTTTCTTT.

This rearrangement joins TRBV6-6 to TRBJ2-3, with 8 bases aligning to TRBD2. CDR3 length equals 14 residues. Germline CDR1 is MNHNY and CDR2 is SVGAGI (reference sequence). V lost 5 bases to trimming and J lost 5 bases; unmatched junction nucleotides: 6. The CDR3, as DNA: TGTGCCAGCAGTCGGGGGGGGTTGGGAGATACGCAGTATTTT. Translating it yields CASSRGGLGDTQYF.

CDR3 protein: CASRGEEHPRGYTF. The DNA for the CDR3 is TGTGCCAGCCGGGGGGAGGAACACCCCCGAGGCTACACCTTC. The V call is TRBV11-2, the J call TRBJ1-2; a weak D match, TRBD1 (5 bases). From germline, CDR1 is SGHAT and CDR2 FQNNGV. Deletions cut 8 bases from V and 8 bases from J, with 21 bases between. There are 14 residues in the CDR3. Full variable domain (rest looked up from reference TRBV11-2 and TRBJ1-2): EAGVAQSPRYKIIEKRQSVAFWCNPISGHATLYWYQQILGQGPKLLIQFQNNGVVDDSQLPKDRFSAERLKGVDSTLKIQPAKLEDSAVYLCASRGEEHPRGYTFGSGTRLTVV.

CDR3 residues: CATQMSGSGNEQFF. The CDR3 DNA sequence: TGTGCCACCCAAATGAGCGGGAGTGGGAATGAGCAGTTCTTC. This chain joins TRBV19 and TRBJ2-1; 8 nucleotides align to TRBD2. Trimming took 10 bases from V and 7 from J; bases not matched to a gene: 12. There are 14 residues in the CDR3. Germline loops: CDR1 LNHDA, CDR2 SQIVND (reference sequence). Complete variable domain (other parts from reference TRBV19 and TRBJ2-1): DGGITQSPKYLFRKEGQNVTLSCEQNLNHDAMYWYRQDPGQGLRLIYYSQIVNDFQKGDIAEGYSVSREKKESFPLTVTSAQKNPTAFYLCATQMSGSGNEQFFGPGTRLTVL.

This sequence joins TRBV5-1 and TRBJ2-5; D remains unclear. Germline CDR1 is SGHRS and CDR2 is YFSETQ. V lost 5 bases, J lost 3 bases, and 11 bases lay in between. The CDR3 is 13 residues long. The CDR3 spells CASREWREETQYF. The CDR3 coding sequence is TGCGCCAGCAGGGAGTGGCGTGAAGAGACCCAGTACTTC.

The chain carries TRBV6-5 and TRBJ1-3, with D tentatively TRBD1 (5 bases). This CDR3 region has 15 residues. The germline gives CDR1 MNHEY, CDR2 SVGAGI. Trimming took off 2 bases at V and 3 bases at J, with 11 bases between the two ends. The CDR3: CASSYGQGGGNTIYF. CDR3 bases: TGTGCCAGCAGTTACGGGCAGGGTGGTGGAAACACCATATATTTT.

CDR3 protein: CSAERIETQYF. The CDR3 coding sequence is TGCAGCGCGGAGCGCATAGAGACCCAGTACTTC. The chain recombines TRBV29-1 with TRBJ2-5; no firm D call. Germline values: CDR1 SQVTM, CDR2 ANQGSEA. The CDR3 extends over 11 amino acids. Between the trimmed V and J ends, which lost 7 bases and 4 bases, there was a span of 10 bases.

The rearrangement links TRBV4-3 to TRBJ2-1; TRBD1 matches 7 bases. Germline V lookup: CDR1 LGHNA, CDR2 YSLEER. V trimming: 5 bases; J trimming: 5 bases; junction bases outside the gene matches: 6. The CDR3 has 14 amino acids. CDR3 protein: CASSYGTVDNEQFF. CDR3 coding DNA: TGCGCCAGCAGCTATGGGACAGTCGACAATGAGCAGTTCTTC.